This T cell receptor beta chain was obtained from a study of T cell changes during pregnancy in multiple sclerosis. Produced via immunoSEQ multiplex PCR; TCRdb's table is partial and in-frame only. The sample contains roughly 71,000 clones, roughly 92% of which appear only once. This CDR3 is built from 15 residues. Germline trimming cut 3 bases from V and 4 bases from J; bases unmatched to any gene: 7. Germline V gene sequence: CDR1 SNHLY, CDR2 FYNNEI. J is TRBJ2-3 and V is TRBV2, with 7 nucleotides matching TRBD1. Sequencing used peripheral blood, obtained in the first trimester of pregnancy. This TCR was sampled from a female donor in good health, enrolled as a control in a pregnancy study. Here the CDR3 reads CASSDLTGTADTQYF. Here the CDR3 DNA reads TGTGCCAGCAGTGATCTGACAGGGACGGCAGATACGCAGTATTTT.